A selection of T cell receptor beta chains follows, all from one sample in a study of CD8 T cells in Susac syndrome. Each CDR3 protein gets one entry after TCRdb re-called the immunoSEQ multiplex PCR reads with MiXCR. The data contain approximately 180,000 distinct CDR3 sequences, roughly 94% of them singletons. The specimen was CD4+ T cells from PBMCs. All receptors derive from a human donor with Susac syndrome. Both conserved end residues are part of each CDR3. The order of the fields is V gene, clone size, D gene, J gene, CDR3 DNA, CDR3 protein. A D gene is named only where the DNA matches it firmly. The size field is filled for only some rows; it gives once, few, many or a size class.

V gene: TRBV7-2; clone size: -; D gene: -; J gene: TRBJ1-5; CDR3 DNA: TGTGCCAGCACCTTAGACTCCGGGGCCCAGCATTTT; CDR3 protein: CASTLDSGAQHF
V gene: TRBV20-1; clone size: -; D gene: TRBD1; J gene: TRBJ2-5; CDR3 DNA: TGCAGTGCTTGGGACAGGGGGCGCCAGCAGACCCAGTACTTC; CDR3 protein: CSAWDRGRQQTQYF
V gene: TRBV27; clone size: -; D gene: TRBD2; J gene: TRBJ2-7; CDR3 DNA: TGTGCCAGCAGTTTTGGACCGGGAGGTGGGTCCTACGAGCAGTACTTC; CDR3 protein: CASSFGPGGGSYEQYF
V gene: TRBV2; clone size: -; D gene: -; J gene: TRBJ2-7; CDR3 DNA: TGTGCCAGCAGTGAAGCGCTTCGAGGACCCATCTACGAGCAGTACTTC; CDR3 protein: CASSEALRGPIYEQYF
V gene: TRBV11-3; clone size: -; D gene: -; J gene: TRBJ1-1; CDR3 DNA: TGTGCCAGCAGCCCGCGGGAAGGCACTGAAGCTTTCTTT; CDR3 protein: CASSPREGTEAFF
V gene: TRBV30; clone size: -; D gene: -; J gene: TRBJ2-7; CDR3 DNA: TGTGCCTGGAGCGCAGGGGTCGTAACCAACGAGCAGTACTTC; CDR3 protein: CAWSAGVVTNEQYF
V gene: TRBV15; clone size: -; D gene: -; J gene: TRBJ2-7; CDR3 DNA: TGTGCCACCAGCAGAGATTACGGCGACGAGCAGTACTTC; CDR3 protein: CATSRDYGDEQYF
V gene: TRBV5-1; clone size: -; D gene: TRBD2; J gene: TRBJ2-7; CDR3 DNA: TGCGCCAGCAGCTTGGGACTAGCGGGGGGAAGCTCCTACGAGCAGTACTTC; CDR3 protein: CASSLGLAGGSSYEQYF
V gene: TRBV10-3; clone size: -; D gene: -; J gene: TRBJ1-1; CDR3 DNA: TGTGCCATCAGTGAGGGGGGTTCGGCTTTCTTT; CDR3 protein: CAISEGGSAFF
V gene: TRBV30; clone size: -; D gene: -; J gene: TRBJ2-2; CDR3 DNA: TGTGCCTGGAGTGTAAGCGTGGCCGGGGAGCTGTTTTTT; CDR3 protein: CAWSVSVAGELFF
V gene: TRBV6-6; clone size: -; D gene: TRBD1; J gene: TRBJ2-1; CDR3 DNA: TGTGCCAGCATGAGGGGGCATACTTGGTACAATGAGCAGTTCTTC; CDR3 protein: CASMRGHTWYNEQFF
V gene: TRBV5-4; clone size: -; D gene: -; J gene: TRBJ1-2; CDR3 DNA: TGTGCCAGCAGCTTGTTTGAACCAGGGGCTGTTGGCTACACCTTC; CDR3 protein: CASSLFEPGAVGYTF
V gene: TRBV6-6; clone size: -; D gene: TRBD1; J gene: TRBJ2-1; CDR3 DNA: TGTGCCAGCAGTTACAGGTCAGGGGGAAACAATGAGCAGTTCTTC; CDR3 protein: CASSYRSGGNNEQFF
V gene: TRBV20-1; clone size: -; D gene: TRBD1; J gene: TRBJ2-5; CDR3 DNA: TGCAGTGCTGGGGACAGTGACCAAGAGACCCAGTACTTC; CDR3 protein: CSAGDSDQETQYF
V gene: TRBV2; clone size: -; D gene: -; J gene: TRBJ2-2; CDR3 DNA: TGTGCCAGCAGTGAAAACACCAACACCGGGGAGCTGTTTTTT; CDR3 protein: CASSENTNTGELFF
V gene: TRBV29-1; clone size: -; D gene: TRBD2; J gene: TRBJ2-5; CDR3 DNA: TGCAGCGTGACGGGGAGCGGGAGGGCCCAGGAGACCCAGTACTTC; CDR3 protein: CSVTGSGRAQETQYF
V gene: TRBV6-2/TRBV6-3; clone size: -; D gene: -; J gene: TRBJ2-6; CDR3 DNA: TGTGCCAGCAGAGAACCTGGGGCCAACGTCCTGACTTTC; CDR3 protein: CASREPGANVLTF
V gene: TRBV30; clone size: -; D gene: -; J gene: TRBJ1-2; CDR3 DNA: TGTGCCTGGGGCCACTATGGCTACACCTTC; CDR3 protein: CAWGHYGYTF
V gene: TRBV15; clone size: -; D gene: -; J gene: TRBJ1-5; CDR3 DNA: TGTGCCACCAGCAGAGATGGGTTTAGCAATCAGCCCCAGCATTTT; CDR3 protein: CATSRDGFSNQPQHF
V gene: TRBV6-5; clone size: -; D gene: -; J gene: TRBJ2-5; CDR3 DNA: TGTGCCAGCAGGGCACTGGAGACCCAGTACTTC; CDR3 protein: CASRALETQYF
V gene: TRBV5-1; clone size: -; D gene: TRBD1; J gene: TRBJ1-2; CDR3 DNA: TGCGCCAGCAGCATGGGCCGGGACAGAAATAACTATGGCTACACCTTC; CDR3 protein: CASSMGRDRNNYGYTF
V gene: TRBV20-1; clone size: -; D gene: -; J gene: TRBJ2-3; CDR3 DNA: TGCAGTGCTGCCCGCGGTCTAAGCACAGATACGCAGTATTTT; CDR3 protein: CSAARGLSTDTQYF
V gene: TRBV7-6; clone size: -; D gene: -; J gene: TRBJ2-3; CDR3 DNA: TGTGCCAGCAGCTTAGGACACGGGGCCTGGAGCACAGATACGCAGTATTTT; CDR3 protein: CASSLGHGAWSTDTQYF
V gene: TRBV9; clone size: -; D gene: -; J gene: TRBJ2-1; CDR3 DNA: TGTGCCAGCAGCGGGGGGTTCGCCTACAATGAGCAGTTCTTC; CDR3 protein: CASSGGFAYNEQFF
V gene: TRBV30; clone size: -; D gene: TRBD1; J gene: TRBJ2-7; CDR3 DNA: TGTGCCTGGGACAGGGTGGGGTCCTACGAGCAGTACTTC; CDR3 protein: CAWDRVGSYEQYF
V gene: TRBV4-2; clone size: few; D gene: TRBD2; J gene: TRBJ2-7; CDR3 DNA: TGTGCCAGCAGCCAAGATGTCGGTAGCGGGAGCTACGAGCAGTACTTC; CDR3 protein: CASSQDVGSGSYEQYF
V gene: TRBV9; clone size: once; D gene: TRBD2; J gene: TRBJ2-5; CDR3 DNA: TGTGCCAGCAGCCCAAGGCCAGAGGTAGCGGGGACTAAAGAGACCCAGTACTTC; CDR3 protein: CASSPRPEVAGTKETQYF
V gene: TRBV27; clone size: -; D gene: TRBD1; J gene: TRBJ2-7; CDR3 DNA: TGTGCCAGCAGGACAGGGTTCCACGAGCAGTACTTC; CDR3 protein: CASRTGFHEQYF
V gene: TRBV27; clone size: -; D gene: -; J gene: TRBJ2-5; CDR3 DNA: TGTGCCAGCAGTTTATTTGGAGAGACCCAGTACTTC; CDR3 protein: CASSLFGETQYF